The entry that follows covers one TCR beta chain sequence. It was cDNA, reverse transcribed from extracted RNA, that served as the sequencing template. The method was immunoSEQ multiplex PCR; TCRdb's version includes in-frame clones alone and lacks a portion of them. The data show about 270,000 clones, about 62% seen once. As to treatment: oral pan-JAK inhibitor, 5-10 mg twice daily. This CDR3 comprises 13 residues. Germline-derived CDR1 and CDR2 are ENHRY and SYGVKD. Trimming removed 3 bases at V and 0 bases at J, with 5 bases between. The data originate from a study of CD8+ T cells in alopecia areata.

This rearrangement joins TRBV10-3 to TRBJ1-1; D is ambiguous. The input for sequencing was CD4+ T cells sorted from blood, taken at roughly week 52, from a patient treated with tofacitinib. The TCR was taken from a human donor with alopecia areata. The CDR3 DNA reads as TGTGCCATCAGTGATAGCATGAACACTGAAGCTTTCTTT. Translated, it gives CAISDSMNTEAFF.